Following are 26 T cell receptor beta chains from one sample sequenced in a study of blood T cell repertoires in COVID-19. Method: immunoSEQ multiplex PCR; TCRdb's copy keeps in-frame clones and lacks some. The sample lists 250,000 to 300,000 clones, under 90% occurring once. Sample: peripheral blood. The receptors were gathered from a woman aged 18-35 years with acute or convalescent COVID-19.

The V and J genes are TRBV4-1 and TRBJ2-7; tentatively, D is TRBD2 (6 bases). The CDR3 is made up of 16 amino acids. Germline V gene lookup returns CDR1 MGHRA and CDR2 YSYEKL. Between the trimmed V and J ends, which lost 0 bases and 0 bases, there was a span of 12 bases. As DNA, the CDR3 is TGCGCCAGCAGCCAAGATAGGAGGGGCCGCTCCTACGAGCAGTACTTC. Encoded protein: CASSQDRRGRSYEQYF.

The genes are TRBV6-2 or TRBV6-3 and TRBJ2-1; the match to TRBD2 covers 13 bases. Germline V gene sequence: CDR1 MNHEY, CDR2 SVGEGT. J gave up 9 bases and V 5 bases, and 16 bases lay outside the gene matches. CDR3 length equals 18 residues. Here the CDR3 reads CASSTDRVTSGRAGEQFF. For the CDR3, the DNA is TGTGCCAGCAGTACCGACAGGGTTACTAGCGGGAGGGCAGGTGAGCAGTTCTTC.

This sequence joins TRBV11-1 and TRBJ2-1; TRBD2 matches 10 bases. The CDR3 consists of 15 residues. V lost 2 bases to trimming and J lost 7 bases; unmatched junction nucleotides: 5. CDR1 is SGHAT and CDR2 is FQDESV in the germline V gene (reference sequence). The CDR3 sequence is CASSLSGRARNEQFF. The CDR3 nucleotides are TGTGCCAGCAGCTTAAGCGGGAGGGCCCGGAATGAGCAGTTCTTC.

The V and J genes are TRBV28 and TRBJ2-3; D is perhaps TRBD1 (6 bases). Trimming took 3 bases from V and 6 from J, leaving 13 bases between them. Germline-derived CDR1 and CDR2 are MDHEN and SYDVKM. CDR3 length: 14 amino acids. The CDR3 here is CASSFTGNLDTQYF. The CDR3 DNA follows: TGTGCCAGCAGTTTTACAGGGAATCTCGATACGCAGTATTTT.

This clone was counted between two and nine times. The chain carries TRBV19 and TRBJ1-1; possibly TRBD1 for D (6 bases). Germline assignment: CDR1 LNHDA and CDR2 SQIVND (reference sequence). This CDR3 region has 12 residues. The germline V and J ends were trimmed by 7 bases and 9 bases, with 15 bases remaining between them. DNA of the CDR3: TGTGCCAGTATTTCCGGGGGGCGAAAAGCTTTCTTT. Its protein product is CASISGGRKAFF.

This clone has only a few counts. The CDR3 DNA is TGTGCCAGCTCCCCGGGACACCTCCAAGAGACCCAGTACTTC. Residues: CASSPGHLQETQYF. The V and J genes are TRBV18 and TRBJ2-5, with D maybe TRBD1 (6 bases). Germline lookup yields CDR1 KGHSH and CDR2 LQKENI. Trimming removed 6 bases at V and 1 base at J, with 12 bases between. The length of the CDR3 is 14 residues.

V is TRBV19 and J is TRBJ2-6; 9 bases agree with TRBD1. This CDR3 is 20 amino acids long. The V gene end was trimmed by 3 bases and the J gene end by 0 bases; junction bases not matched to a gene: 12. Germline lookup yields CDR1 LNHDA and CDR2 SQIVND (reference sequence). CDR3 sequence reads: CASSMVRDRVLSSGANVLTF. The CDR3 bases are TGTGCCAGTAGTATGGTGCGGGACAGGGTACTGAGCTCTGGGGCCAACGTCCTGACTTTC.

This chain joins TRBV11-2 and TRBJ1-4; no reliable D call. The CDR3 contains 15 residues. The V gene's germline CDR1 is SGHAT and CDR2 FQNNGV. V was pared by 1 base and J by 0 bases, with 6 bases between. The CDR3 loop is CASSLGPATNEKLFF. CDR3 in DNA: TGTGCCAGCAGCTTAGGGCCTGCAACTAATGAAAAACTGTTTTTT.

The chain links TRBV21-1 to TRBJ2-1; the D call TRBD2 from the table was never checked on the DNA. TRBV21-1 counts as a pseudogene. CDR3 length: 15 amino acids. The CDR3 DNA reads TGTGCCAGCAGCCGTCGAGTAAGCTCCTACAATGAGCAGTTCTTC. The encoded protein is CASSRRVSSYNEQFF.

V is TRBV7-3 and J is TRBJ1-5; 8 nucleotides match TRBD1. Looked up from germline, CDR1 is SGHTA and CDR2 is FQGTGA. The CDR3 is made up of 14 amino acids. Losses at the gene ends were 0 bases for V and 10 bases for J; bases not matched to a gene: 5. DNA of the CDR3: TGTGCCAGCAGCTTAACAGGACAGGGCGGACCCCAGCATTTT. Its translation is CASSLTGQGGPQHF.

The V call is TRBV28, the J call TRBJ1-1, with D perhaps matching TRBD1 (5 bases). Germline lookup yields CDR1 MDHEN and CDR2 SYDVKM. CDR3 size: 15 residues. V lost 4 bases, J lost 1 base, and 13 bases lay in between. This chain's CDR3 is CASSSTQGKNTEAFF. CDR3 nucleotides: TGTGCCAGCAGTTCGACGCAGGGTAAGAACACTGAAGCTTTCTTT.

The chain couples TRBV5-1 to TRBJ2-3, with a weak D call TRBD1 (6 bases). The CDR3 has 13 residues. The V and J ends lost 3 bases and 4 bases respectively, with 9 bases between them. CDR1 and CDR2 (germline): SGHRS, YFSETQ. The CDR3 loop reads CASSSQGPDTQYF. The DNA of the CDR3 is TGCGCCAGCAGCTCACAGGGCCCAGATACGCAGTATTTT. Using reference TRBV5-1 and TRBJ2-3 for the parts outside the CDR3, the full variable domain is KAGVTQTPRYLIKTRGQQVTLSCSPISGHRSVSWYQQTPGQGLQFLFEYFSETQRNKGNFPGRFSGRQFSNSRSEMNVSTLELGDSALYLCASSSQGPDTQYFGPGTRLTVL.

The chain links TRBV19 to TRBJ2-2, with 7 positions matching TRBD2. CDR3 length equals 15 residues. The germline CDR1 and CDR2 sequences are LNHDA and SQIVND (reference sequence). Germline trimming cut 6 bases from V and 3 bases from J; bases unmatched to any gene: 7. CDR3 sequence: CASSPLGRDTGELFF. CDR3 bases: TGTGCCAGTAGCCCTTTGGGGAGGGACACCGGGGAGCTGTTTTTT.

The chain has TRBV5-1 and TRBJ2-1; weak D call: TRBD1 (6 bases). CDR1 is SGHRS, CDR2 YFSETQ, per germline. Trimming removed 3 bases at V and 7 bases at J, with 11 bases between. CDR3 length: 13 residues. CDR3 residues: CASSWQGSNEQFF. The CDR3 DNA reads TGCGCCAGCAGCTGGCAGGGGTCGAATGAGCAGTTCTTC.

The J gene is TRBJ2-4, the V gene TRBV28; D is perhaps TRBD1 (5 bases). CDR1 is MDHEN, CDR2 SYDVKM, per germline. With 5 bases removed from V and 5 bases from J, the gap between germline ends came to 16 bases. The CDR3 has 15 amino acids. The CDR3 DNA follows: TGTGCCAGCAGTCCACCCGCCAGGGTGCAAAACATTCAGTACTTC. Protein: CASSPPARVQNIQYF.

This sequence joins TRBV28 and TRBJ1-2, with D maybe TRBD1 (5 bases). There are 14 residues in the CDR3. V was clipped by 7 bases and J by 2 bases, with 14 bases between them. Germline V gives CDR1 MDHEN, CDR2 SYDVKM. The CDR3 loop is CASTRGTGNYGYTF. The CDR3 DNA sequence: TGTGCCAGCACCCGCGGGACGGGGAACTATGGCTACACCTTC.

The chain links TRBV27 to TRBJ1-2; possibly TRBD1 for D (5 bases). Germline values: CDR1 MNHEY, CDR2 SMNVEV (reference sequence). This CDR3 spans 13 amino acids. V lost 3 bases and J 6 bases, leaving 11 bases between the germline ends. CDR3 residues: CASSLGPWDGYTF. The DNA for the CDR3 is TGTGCCAGCAGTTTGGGGCCTTGGGATGGCTACACCTTC.

The chain recombines TRBV28 with TRBJ1-4; 7 bases fit TRBD1. After removal of 4 bases from V and 5 bases from J, the junction contained 4 bases not matched to a gene. Germline V gene data show CDR1 as MDHEN and CDR2 as SYDVKM. The CDR3 contains 14 residues. The CDR3 sequence is CASSSGQMNEKLFF. The CDR3 DNA reads as TGTGCCAGCAGTTCGGGACAGATGAATGAAAAACTGTTTTTT.

This clone was counted at least ten times. Other DNA sequences in this sample translate to the same CDR3. The CDR3 nucleotides read TGCAGCGTGGCGGGACAGTTGAACACTGAAGCTTTCTTT. Its protein is CSVAGQLNTEAFF. The gene calls are TRBV29-1 and TRBJ1-1, with 7 bases aligning to TRBD1. Germline-derived CDR1 and CDR2 are SQVTM and ANQGSEA. The V and J ends lost 6 bases and 0 bases, in that order; junction bases with no gene match: 4. CDR3 length: 13 amino acids.

The chain carries TRBV10-3 and TRBJ1-2, with 8 bases that match TRBD1. CDR3 length equals 17 residues. The trim removed 3 bases at V and 1 base at J, leaving 10 bases unmatched. The germline gives CDR1 ENHRY, CDR2 SYGVKD. CDR3 DNA sequence: TGTGCCATCAGTGACCTGACAGGGGAAACGGATAACTATGGCTACACCTTC. Residues: CAISDLTGETDNYGYTF.

The chain is built from TRBV4-1 and TRBJ1-1; tentative D call: TRBD1 (5 bases). Deletions cut 3 bases from V and 6 bases from J, with 8 bases between. Germline CDR1 is MGHRA and CDR2 is YSYEKL. The CDR3 length is 12 residues. CDR3 DNA sequence: TGCGCCAGCAGCCATGGACAACCTGAAGCTTTCTTT. Its translation is CASSHGQPEAFF.

CDR3 sequence (DNA): TGTGCCAGCAGGGGACAGGGTGGCACAGATACGCAGTATTTT. Protein product: CASRGQGGTDTQYF. This chain uses TRBV28 with TRBJ2-3; 9 positions agree with TRBD1. Per germline, CDR1 MDHEN and CDR2 SYDVKM. The trim removed 6 bases at V and 1 base at J, leaving 2 bases unmatched. The CDR3 consists of 14 residues.

The CDR3 loop reads CASSQNIYEQYF. The CDR3 DNA is TGTGCCAGCAGCCAAAACATCTACGAGCAGTACTTC. This rearrangement joins TRBV3-1 (or the pseudogene TRBV3-2) to TRBJ2-7; no firm D call. The V gene's germline CDR1 is LGHDT and CDR2 YNNKEL (reference sequence). The length of the CDR3 is 12 residues. With 2 bases removed from V and 3 bases from J, the gap between germline ends came to 5 bases.

This clone is a singleton in its sample. The rearrangement links TRBV28 to TRBJ1-1; D gene uncertain. This CDR3 contains 15 residues. Trimming removed 3 bases from V and 1 base from J, with 12 bases in between. Germline values: CDR1 MDHEN, CDR2 SYDVKM. CDR3 region: CASSLAGRWNTEAFF. CDR3 coding DNA: TGTGCCAGCAGTTTGGCGGGCAGATGGAACACTGAAGCTTTCTTT.

V and J are TRBV30 and TRBJ1-4; D uncertain. Germline CDR1 and CDR2: GTSNPN and SVGIG (reference sequence). The length of the CDR3 is 13 residues. Trimming took off 5 bases at V and 2 bases at J, with 9 bases between the two ends. The CDR3 nucleotides are TGTGCCTGGTGGAGGGCTACTAATGAAAAACTGTTTTTT. This encodes CAWWRATNEKLFF. The variable domain in full, with the rest retrieved from reference TRBV30 and TRBJ1-4, is SQTIHQWPATLVQPVGSPLSLECTVEGTSNPNLYWYRQAAGRGLQLLFYSVGIGQISSEVPQNLSASRPQDRQFILSSKKLLLSDSGFYLCAWWRATNEKLFFGSGTQLSVL.

The chain combines TRBV20-1 with TRBJ2-1; D gene uncertain. CDR1 is DFQATT and CDR2 is SNEGSKA in the germline V gene (reference sequence). Trimming removed 7 bases from V and 7 bases from J, with 11 bases in between. The CDR3 has 11 residues. The CDR3, as DNA: TGCAGTGTTCTAATCAGGAATGAGCAGTTCTTC. Protein: CSVLIRNEQFF.